The T cell receptor beta chain under discussion was sequenced for a study of blood T cell repertoires in COVID-19. Across the study: In each case, the material was cDNA or gDNA derived from T cells, B-cell-depleted T cells, or PBMCs.

How the authors handled the data: Amplification from reference gene primers served as the basis for estimated nucleated cell counts. Here immunoSEQ multiplex PCR was the method, and the copy in TCRdb shows in-frame clones only, minus some. That table gives V, J and clone size, and the DNA gave D and trimming. The data show 96,000 or so clones, about 88% seen once. Germline lookup yields CDR1 MNHNY and CDR2 SVGAGI (reference sequence). CDR3 length: 14 residues. V dropped 6 bases and J dropped 3 bases, with 12 bases sitting between them. The specimen was peripheral blood. The chain is built from TRBV6-6 and TRBJ2-1, with a tentative D call TRBD2 (6 bases). This clonotype was obtained from a woman aged 80 or over with acute or convalescent COVID-19. In nucleotides, the CDR3 is TGTGCCAGCAGCGGGACTGGACTCTACAATGAGCAGTTCTTC. Residues: CASSGTGLYNEQFF.